Reported below is one TCR beta chain. This record comes from a study of blood T cell repertoires in COVID-19. Clones were sequenced by immunoSEQ multiplex PCR, and TCRdb holds only the in-frame ones, with some missing. The data hold about 220,000 clones, with 70% to 85% observed a single time. Germline CDR1 is SGDLS and CDR2 is YYNGEE. This CDR3 has 17 amino acids. V gave up 3 bases and J gave up 2 bases, with 15 bases separating them. The TCR sequence derives from a woman aged 55-70 years who had recovered from COVID-19. The chain uses TRBV9 and TRBJ1-6, with D tentatively TRBD1 (5 bases). Sequenced input: PBMCs or T cells enriched from blood (not recorded which). The DNA of the CDR3 is TGTGCCAGCAGCGGGCTCAGGGAGGGAGCCTATAATTCACCCCTCCACTTT. As protein: CASSGLREGAYNSPLHF.